Listed here are 14 T cell receptor beta chains from one sample, sequenced in a study of T cell responses to AZD1222 COVID-19 vaccine (dated by TCRdb to 2020 to 2023). The method behind the library was the immunoSEQ multiplex PCR assay. As stored in TCRdb, this immuneACCESS dataset retains in-frame rearrangements with V and J assigned. A fraction of the clones does not appear; measured against another copy, unresolved V genes explain less than half of the discrepancy, and the remainder lacks a known reason. In this sample the table shows 210,000 or so clones, 85% to 95% of which occur a single time. The ten largest clones capture roughly 0.99% of the sample. The time point label of this sample denotes: baseline before first vaccination. In light of the paper, this sample's treatment or condition label describes: meningococcal conjugate vaccine given as trial control. The specimen was peripheral blood, collected on day 0 of MenACWY control vaccination. The source is an adult in good health.

The J gene is TRBJ1-2, the V gene TRBV5-4, with D tentatively TRBD1 (5 bases). V was cut by 1 base and J by 7 bases, with 14 bases left in between. Germline CDR1 SGHNT, CDR2 YYREEE (reference sequence). The CDR3 length is 14 residues. Here the CDR3 reads CASSLLGDGSGYTF. CDR3 in DNA: TGTGCCAGCAGCTTGTTGGGGGACGGCTCTGGCTACACCTTC.

This clone was counted a single time. The gene calls are TRBV5-1 and TRBJ2-1; perhaps TRBD1 as D (6 bases). Per the germline V gene, CDR1 is SGHRS and CDR2 is YFSETQ. This CDR3 is 17 amino acids long. Trimming pared 0 bases from V and 1 base from J, leaving 14 bases between. CDR3 protein: CASSLEPRGQSYNEQFF. CDR3 DNA sequence: TGCGCCAGCAGCTTGGAGCCCAGGGGACAATCCTACAATGAGCAGTTCTTC.

V and J are TRBV5-1 and TRBJ2-5, with TRBD2 matching 13 bases. Unmatched junction bases numbered 11, after V lost 4 bases and J lost 5 bases. The CDR3 is made up of 17 amino acids. Looked up from germline, CDR1 is SGHRS and CDR2 is YFSETQ. CDR3 loop: CASSPSGTSGALETQYF. The CDR3 region has the DNA TGCGCCAGCAGCCCGTCCGGGACTAGCGGGGCTTTGGAGACCCAGTACTTC.

Concerning this clone itself: The junction departs from the called germline gene at one end, perhaps through a read error. The chain recombines TRBV6-1 with TRBJ2-5, with 7 bases aligning to TRBD2. This CDR3 spans 15 amino acids. The germline V gene has CDR1 MNHNS and CDR2 SASEGT. CDR3 protein: CASSQASGGRGTQYF. In DNA, the CDR3 is TGTGCCAGCAGTCAAGCATCGGGGGGAAGGGGGACCCAGTACTTC.

The chain recombines TRBV7-2 with TRBJ2-3; no firm D call. Germline V gene lookup returns CDR1 SGHTA and CDR2 FQGNSA. V was pared by 1 base and J by 9 bases, with 11 bases between. This CDR3 spans 13 amino acids. CDR3 amino acids: CASSLESAGTQYF. The CDR3 DNA sequence: TGTGCCAGCAGCTTAGAATCTGCAGGCACGCAGTATTTT.

The chain uses TRBV4-2 and TRBJ2-1; D not certain. V was clipped by 0 bases and J by 4 bases, with 10 bases between them. This CDR3 has 15 residues. Germline loops: CDR1 LGHNA, CDR2 YNFKEQ. DNA for the CDR3: TGTGCCAGCAGCCAAGAATTACTACCTTACAATGAGCAGTTCTTC. It yields the protein CASSQELLPYNEQFF.

J is TRBJ2-3 and V is TRBV7-8; 7 positions match TRBD1. Trimming cost V 4 bases and J 13 bases; bases outside gene matches: 11. CDR1 and CDR2 (germline): SGHVS, FQNEAQ. The CDR3 has 13 residues. This chain's CDR3 is CASSSSETGIEYF. In nucleotides, the CDR3 is TGTGCCAGCAGCTCTTCTGAGACAGGGATTGAGTATTTT.

The rearrangement joins TRBV3-1 (or the pseudogene TRBV3-2) to TRBJ1-5; D remains ambiguous. Per germline, CDR1 LGHDT and CDR2 YNNKEL (reference sequence). CDR3 length: 15 residues. The V end was cut by 4 bases, the J end by 0 bases, with 10 bases between. The CDR3 region is CASSPSEASNQPQHF. The CDR3 coding sequence is TGTGCCAGCAGCCCCTCGGAGGCTAGCAATCAGCCCCAGCATTTT.

This sequence joins TRBV6-2 or TRBV6-3 and TRBJ1-4; TRBD1 aligns across 9 bases. Germline CDR1 MNHEY, CDR2 SVGEGT. J gave up 10 bases and V 0 bases, and 3 bases lay outside the gene matches. CDR3 length: 14 amino acids. The CDR3 bases are TGTGCCAGCAGTTACTCGGGACAGGGATCAAAACTGTTTTTT. It yields the protein CASSYSGQGSKLFF.

The chain couples TRBV6-5 to TRBJ1-1; D unclear. This CDR3 has 15 residues. Germline CDR1 reads MNHEY; CDR2 reads SVGAGI. Between the trimmed V and J ends, which lost 2 bases and 0 bases, there was a span of 10 bases. The CDR3 spells CASSYNPLMNTEAFF. The CDR3 nucleotides are TGTGCCAGCAGTTACAATCCCCTTATGAACACTGAAGCTTTCTTT.

The gene calls are TRBV28 and TRBJ1-6, with D unresolved. The CDR3 sequence is 15 residues long. Germline CDR1 is MDHEN and CDR2 is SYDVKM. The V and J ends lost 6 bases and 0 bases respectively, with 9 bases between them. In DNA form, the CDR3 reads TGTGCCAGCAGCCTTTATAGCTCCTATAATTCACCCCTCCACTTT. It specifies CASSLYSSYNSPLHF.

V gene TRBV6-5 combines with J gene TRBJ1-2; TRBD1 might be the D (6 bases). The CDR3 runs 14 residues. Germline lookup yields CDR1 MNHEY and CDR2 SVGAGI. V lost 8 bases, J lost 11 bases, and 24 bases lay in between. Written as DNA, the CDR3 is TGTGCCAGCGGAGAGGGAGGGGACACCCGAGGGTACACCTTC. Its protein product is CASGEGGDTRGYTF.

About this clone: The same CDR3 is also encoded by other DNA sequences in this sample. This chain joins TRBV6-5 and TRBJ2-7, with D maybe TRBD2 (6 bases). Germline assignment: CDR1 MNHEY and CDR2 SVGAGI. The CDR3 length is 13 residues. Trimming cost V 0 bases and J 3 bases, with 6 bases left between them. The CDR3 coding sequence is TGTGCCAGCAGTTACTCGGAGGGCTACGAGCAGTACTTC. Amino acid sequence: CASSYSEGYEQYF.

The V call is TRBV2, the J call TRBJ1-5, with 11 positions matching TRBD1. Germline CDR1 SNHLY, CDR2 FYNNEI. Losses at the gene ends were 7 bases for V and 7 bases for J; bases not matched to a gene: 6. The CDR3 totals 14 residues. The CDR3 loop reads CASTGQGVRQPQHF. CDR3 nucleotide sequence: TGTGCCAGCACGGGACAGGGGGTGCGGCAGCCCCAGCATTTT.